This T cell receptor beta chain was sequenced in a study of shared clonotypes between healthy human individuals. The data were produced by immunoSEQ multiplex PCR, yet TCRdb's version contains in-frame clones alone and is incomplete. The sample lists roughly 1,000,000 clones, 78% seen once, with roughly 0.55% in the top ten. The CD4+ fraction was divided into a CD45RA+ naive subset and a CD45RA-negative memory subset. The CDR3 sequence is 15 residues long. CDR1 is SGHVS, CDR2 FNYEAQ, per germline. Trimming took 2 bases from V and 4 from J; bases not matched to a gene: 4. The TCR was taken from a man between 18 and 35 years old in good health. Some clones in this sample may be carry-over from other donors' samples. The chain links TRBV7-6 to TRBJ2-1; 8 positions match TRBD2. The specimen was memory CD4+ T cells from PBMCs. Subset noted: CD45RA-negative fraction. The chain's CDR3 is CASSLMAGGYNEQFF. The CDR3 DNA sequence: TGTGCCAGCAGCTTAATGGCGGGAGGTTACAATGAGCAGTTCTTC.